Listed here are 17 T cell receptor beta chains from one sample, sequenced in a study of response to subunit inactivated influenza vaccine. TCRdb reprocessed the RT-PCR reads with MiXCR, giving one entry per CDR3 protein. Counted here are 800,000 or so distinct CDR3 sequences, 21% occurring once; the ten biggest clones make up roughly a tenth. The material was PBMCs from blood, obtained roughly 5 days after vaccination. Receptors were obtained from a man between 45 and 60 years old who received an inactivated influenza vaccine.

This clonotype was found many times. V is TRBV28 and J is TRBJ2-7; TRBD2 matches at 8 bases. This CDR3 has 13 amino acids. V lost 5 bases and J lost 2; bases outside the gene matches: 2. CDR1 is MDHEN, CDR2 SYDVKM, per germline. CDR3 protein: CASSKRGTYEQYF. The DNA for the CDR3 is TGTGCCAGCAGTAAGCGGGGGACCTACGAGCAGTACTTC.

This rearrangement joins TRBV15 to TRBJ2-7; the D gene is possibly TRBD1 (6 bases). The CDR3 is 16 amino acids. From germline, CDR1 is LNHNV and CDR2 YYDKDF (reference sequence). V was cut by 3 bases and J by 0 bases, with 15 bases left in between. CDR3 region: CATSSMDSLSSYEQYF. In DNA, the CDR3 is TGTGCCACCAGCAGCATGGACAGCTTAAGCTCCTACGAGCAGTACTTC.

This clonotype was recorded a few times. The genes are TRBV4-3 and TRBJ2-3; 8 positions agree with TRBD2. Unmatched junction bases numbered 3, after V lost 1 base and J lost 0 bases. Per germline, CDR1 LGHNA and CDR2 YSLEER. The CDR3 totals 16 residues. CDR3 coding DNA: TGCGCCAGCAGCCAAGTAGTAGCGGGGAGCACAGATACGCAGTATTTT. Protein sequence: CASSQVVAGSTDTQYF.

This clonotype has only a few counts. The chain uses TRBV20-1 and TRBJ2-2, with TRBD2 matching over 9 bases. The CDR3 is made up of 15 amino acids. V was pared by 1 base and J by 4 bases, with 4 bases of the junction left unmatched. Germline CDR1 and CDR2: DFQATT and SNEGSKA (reference sequence). CDR3 protein: CSARGLAGSTGELFF. The CDR3 nucleotides read TGCAGTGCTAGAGGCCTAGCGGGGAGCACCGGGGAGCTGTTTTTT.

This clonotype has a count of ten or more. This chain joins TRBV12-3 or TRBV12-4 and TRBJ2-5; 8 bases are shared with TRBD1. This CDR3 region has 15 residues. Trimming cost V 4 bases and J 5 bases; bases outside gene matches: 9. In nucleotides, the CDR3 is TGTGCCAGCAGTTCCAGGACAGGGCTGGGTGAGACCCAGTACTTC. As protein: CASSSRTGLGETQYF.

The rearrangement joins TRBV7-2 to TRBJ1-6; TRBD1 matches 7 bases. CDR1 is SGHTA and CDR2 is FQGNSA in the germline V gene. The V segment lost 2 bases and the J segment 9 bases; nucleotides outside the gene matches: 7. This CDR3 has 15 residues. The CDR3 bases are TGTGCCAGCAGCTTACAGGGGGAGATTCCTTCACCCCTCCACTTT. Its protein product is CASSLQGEIPSPLHF. Together with reference TRBV7-2 and TRBJ1-6, the CDR3 gives the full variable domain: GAGVSQSPSNKVTEKGKDVELRCDPISGHTALYWYRQSLGQGLEFLIYFQGNSAPDKSGLPSDRFSAERTGGSVSTLTIQRTQQEDSAVYLCASSLQGEIPSPLHFGNGTRLTVT.

This clonotype has ten or more counts. The V and J genes are TRBV6-2 or TRBV6-3 and TRBJ2-7; TRBD2 matches at 9 bases. Trimming at V came to 2 bases and at J to 8 bases, leaving 13 bases not matched to a gene. Germline-derived CDR1 and CDR2 are MNHEY and SVGEGT. The CDR3 spans 16 residues. In DNA form, the CDR3 reads TGTGCCAGCAGTTACGCGACTAGCGGTAGGCTTACGAAGCAGTACTTC. This encodes CASSYATSGRLTKQYF.

This clonotype was seen a handful of times. The J gene is TRBJ1-2, the V gene TRBV10-3, with 7 positions matching TRBD1. The CDR3 is made up of 15 amino acids. The V and J ends lost 4 bases and 4 bases, in that order; junction bases with no gene match: 9. Germline V lookup: CDR1 ENHRY, CDR2 SYGVKD. This CDR3 reads CAISVETGFSYGYTF. The DNA for the CDR3 is TGTGCCATCAGTGTCGAGACAGGGTTTTCCTATGGCTACACCTTC.

This clonotype has at least ten counts. This sequence joins TRBV27 and TRBJ1-2; D is uncertain. This CDR3 is 13 amino acids long. Germline V gene lookup returns CDR1 MNHEY and CDR2 SMNVEV (reference sequence). Between the trimmed V and J ends, which lost 6 bases and 8 bases, there was a span of 16 bases. Here the CDR3 reads CASSAPNVGGYTF. Here the CDR3 DNA reads TGTGCCAGCAGCGCCCCCAATGTGGGAGGCTACACCTTC.

Only a few counts were recorded for this clonotype. The V gene is TRBV11-2, the J gene TRBJ1-2; D is ambiguous. V was shortened by 2 bases and J by 1 base, with 8 bases between the two germline ends. The CDR3 covers 14 residues. Germline values: CDR1 SGHAT, CDR2 FQNNGV. This CDR3 is CASSLRRVNYGYTF. As DNA, the CDR3 is TGTGCCAGCAGCTTACGCCGGGTTAACTATGGCTACACCTTC.

This chain connects TRBV7-9 to TRBJ1-2; 9 bases are shared with TRBD1. The trim removed 6 bases at V and 6 bases at J, leaving 5 bases unmatched. Germline CDR1 SEHNR, CDR2 FQNEAQ (reference sequence). This CDR3 spans 13 amino acids. The CDR3 sequence: CASRTGQGHGYTF. DNA of the CDR3: TGTGCCAGCAGAACGGGACAGGGTCATGGCTACACCTTC.

The genes are TRBV5-1 and TRBJ2-4; 7 bases are a match to TRBD2. Germline V gene lookup returns CDR1 SGHRS and CDR2 YFSETQ. The trim removed 5 bases at V and 9 bases at J, leaving 17 bases unmatched. CDR3 length: 16 amino acids. The CDR3 sequence: CASSPASRGSRGIQYF. The CDR3 DNA follows: TGCGCCAGCAGTCCCGCCTCGCGGGGGTCGAGGGGCATTCAGTACTTC.

The V gene is TRBV20-1, the J gene TRBJ2-2; no reliable D call. Germline-derived CDR1 and CDR2 are DFQATT and SNEGSKA (reference sequence). The CDR3 sequence is 13 residues long. Trimming cost V 1 base and J 5 bases, with 8 bases left between them. The CDR3 nucleotides read TGCAGTGCTAGAGGTCCGTGGACCGGGGAGCTGTTTTTT. Protein sequence: CSARGPWTGELFF.

The chain combines TRBV28 with TRBJ1-5; TRBD1 matches at 8 bases. CDR3 length: 20 residues. Germline CDR1 and CDR2: MDHEN and SYDVKM. V was clipped by 5 bases and J by 4 bases; unmatched bases: 22. DNA for the CDR3: TGTGCCAGCAGTCCCCCCTGGACAGGGTTTACCCTAAATAGTAATCAGCCCCAGCATTTT. This sequence encodes CASSPPWTGFTLNSNQPQHF.

The chain links TRBV3-1 to TRBJ2-1, with a possible D match to TRBD2 (7 bases). Germline V gene sequence: CDR1 LGHDT, CDR2 YNNKEL (reference sequence). The CDR3 covers 15 residues. The ends were cut back, 1 base at V and 4 bases at J, with 11 bases in the middle. The CDR3, as DNA: TGTGCCAGCAGCCAAGCGGGGGGCCAATACAATGAGCAGTTCTTC. Translation: CASSQAGGQYNEQFF.

The CDR3 loop reads CASSFKGAQDSPLHF. The CDR3 DNA reads TGTGCCAGCAGCTTTAAGGGGGCCCAAGATTCACCCCTCCACTTT. This chain joins TRBV7-9 and TRBJ1-6; 7 positions match TRBD1. The length of the CDR3 is 15 residues. Trimming took 3 bases from V and 8 from J; bases not matched to a gene: 7. CDR1 is SEHNR and CDR2 is FQNEAQ in the germline V gene (reference sequence). The variable domain in full, completed from reference TRBV7-9 and TRBJ1-6, reads DTGVSQNPRHKITKRGQNVTFRCDPISEHNRLYWYRQTLGQGPEFLTYFQNEAQLEKSRLLSDRFSAERPKGSFSTLEIQRTEQGDSAMYLCASSFKGAQDSPLHFGNGTRLTVT.

This clonotype has only a few counts. V gene TRBV12-3 or TRBV12-4 combines with J gene TRBJ1-6, with D hard to call. The CDR3 covers 17 residues. V lost 3 bases and J 0 bases, leaving 12 bases between the germline ends. For the CDR3, the DNA is TGTGCCAGCAGTTTTGAAATCCGGGTCTCCTATAATTCACCCCTCCACTTT. This encodes CASSFEIRVSYNSPLHF.